The rows below give T cell receptor beta chains drawn from one sample of a study of shared clonotypes between healthy human individuals. TCRdb's copy holds only in-frame clones and misses some; the assay was immunoSEQ multiplex PCR. The profile covers around 500,000 clones, with 81% appearing a single time and more than 9.5% taken by the ten largest. Sequenced input: PBMCs. The source is a woman aged 35 to 49 in good health. Some clones in this sample may be carry-over from other donors' samples. CDR3s include the opening cysteine and the closing phenylalanine or tryptophan. A D gene is named only where the DNA matches it firmly. Size tells how often a clone was seen (once, few, many) or the class of an expanded clone, and some rows leave it out.

J gene,CDR3 length,clone size,V gene,D gene,CDR3 DNA,CDR3 protein
TRBJ2-7,12,once,TRBV7-2,.,TGTGCCAGCAGCTTTGGAGCGTACGAGCAGTACTTC,CASSFGAYEQYF
TRBJ2-5,13,.,TRBV6-5,.,TGTGCCAGCGGGCGTAGCTTCGTGGAGACCCAGTACTTC,CASGRSFVETQYF
TRBJ1-2,13,few,TRBV19,.,TGTGCCAGTAGTATACAGGGGCTCTATGGCTACACCTTC,CASSIQGLYGYTF
TRBJ2-2,15,.,TRBV7-6,TRBD1,TGTGCCAGCAGCATCGGGACAGGGGGCACCGGGGAGCTGTTTTTT,CASSIGTGGTGELFF
TRBJ2-7,12,few,TRBV4-1,.,TGCGCCAGCAGCCAAGTGATGGACGAGCAGTACTTC,CASSQVMDEQYF
TRBJ1-2,14,.,TRBV2,.,TGTGCCAGCAGTGTCATGAACACTAACTATGGCTACACCTTC,CASSVMNTNYGYTF
TRBJ2-2,14,.,TRBV27,TRBD2,TGTGCCAGCAGAGGGAGGGAATACACCGGGGAGCTGTTTTTT,CASRGREYTGELFF
TRBJ1-5,12,.,TRBV28,.,TGTGCCAGCAACCGGATTAATCAGCCCCAGCATTTT,CASNRINQPQHF
TRBJ1-5,13,.,TRBV30,.,TGTGCCTGTAGCACTGGACAGAATCAGCCCCAGCATTTT,CACSTGQNQPQHF
TRBJ2-1,16,.,TRBV7-9,TRBD2,TGTGCCAGCAGCTTAGCGGGACTAGCGAGCTACAATGAGCAGTTCTTC,CASSLAGLASYNEQFF
TRBJ2-3,13,.,TRBV19,TRBD2,TGTGCCAGTAGTATATCGGCTAGCGGGAGGATGTATTTT,CASSISASGRMYF
TRBJ2-5,15,.,TRBV11-2,TRBD1,TGTGCCAGCAGCTTAGGGCAGGGGGCGGGTGAGACCCAGTACTTC,CASSLGQGAGETQYF
TRBJ1-1,14,.,TRBV5-1,.,TGCGCCAGCAGCTTAACAGGGATGAACACTGAAGCTTTCTTT,CASSLTGMNTEAFF
TRBJ2-7,14,few,TRBV5-1,TRBD1,TGCGCCAGCAGCTGGGGACAGTTTGCGGACGAGCAGTACTTC,CASSWGQFADEQYF
TRBJ2-5,13,.,TRBV15,.,TGTGCCACAGCCGAACGTTCCGAAGAGACCCAGTACTTC,CATAERSEETQYF
TRBJ2-7,14,.,TRBV2,.,TGTGCCAGCAGTGAACCGACAGAGGCCTACGAGCAGTACTTC,CASSEPTEAYEQYF
TRBJ2-5,16,.,TRBV7-3,TRBD2,TGTGCCAGCAGCTCAGGCGACGGGAGGGCCTGGGAGACCCAGTACTTC,CASSSGDGRAWETQYF
TRBJ2-1,16,.,TRBV9,.,TGTGCCAGCAGCATAACCGGGACACCCCTCTACAATGAGCAGTTCTTC,CASSITGTPLYNEQFF
TRBJ1-5,14,few,TRBV10-3,.,TGTGCCATCGCCGGGGCTGGGGGCAATCAGCCCCAGCATTTT,CAIAGAGGNQPQHF
TRBJ2-2,14,.,TRBV6-6,.,TGTGCCAGCAGTCCTCTTCCGGGTACCGGGGAGCTGTTTTTT,CASSPLPGTGELFF
TRBJ2-1,13,.,TRBV11-3,.,TGTGCCAGCAGTGCAGGGGTTTACAATGAGCAGTTCTTC,CASSAGVYNEQFF
TRBJ2-5,14,.,TRBV7-2,TRBD1,TGTGCCAGCAGCTCCGGAACAGGGGGGGAGACCCAGTACTTC,CASSSGTGGETQYF
TRBJ1-1,16,.,TRBV6-5,TRBD1,TGTGCCAGCAGTTACCCGGGACAGGGAATGAACACTGAAGCTTTCTTT,CASSYPGQGMNTEAFF
TRBJ1-1,15,once,TRBV6-1,.,TGTGCCAGCAGTGATTACGGGGCGCTAGATGCTGAAGCTTTCTTT,CASSDYGALDAEAFF
TRBJ2-3,15,.,TRBV5-8,.,TGTGCCAGCAGCTTGGGACAGACTTACACAGATACGCAGTATTTT,CASSLGQTYTDTQYF
TRBJ1-2,13,.,TRBV30,TRBD1,TGTGCCTGGAGCGAACAGGGGAACTATGGCTACACCTTC,CAWSEQGNYGYTF
TRBJ2-1,14,.,TRBV15,.,TGTGCCACCAGCGGTGGACAGACCTACAATGAGCAGTTCTTC,CATSGGQTYNEQFF
TRBJ2-3,14,.,TRBV19,.,TGTGCCAGTAGTATATCCGTCAGCACAGATACGCAGTATTTT,CASSISVSTDTQYF
TRBJ1-1,14,.,TRBV18,.,TGTGCCAGCTCACCAGGCAGGGGAGAAAATGAAGCTTTCTTT,CASSPGRGENEAFF
TRBJ2-3,16,.,TRBV7-3,TRBD2,TGTGCCAGCAGCCCGGGACTAGCGGGAATCACAGATACGCAGTATTTT,CASSPGLAGITDTQYF
TRBJ1-2,13,.,TRBV27,.,TGTGCCAGCAGTTCAGGTTTTAACTATGGCTACACCTTC,CASSSGFNYGYTF
TRBJ1-2,14,.,TRBV18,.,TGTGCCAGCTCAATTGGACCTGGTGACCATGGCTACACCTTC,CASSIGPGDHGYTF
TRBJ2-7,12,.,TRBV11-2,.,TGTGCCAGCAGTTCGACGCTCTACGAGCAGTACTTC,CASSSTLYEQYF
TRBJ1-2,15,.,TRBV6-5,TRBD1,TGTGCCAGCAGTTACGCAGGGGGCGGAAACTATGGCTACACCTTC,CASSYAGGGNYGYTF
TRBJ2-4,12,.,TRBV27,.,TGTGCCAGCCAGGACGGAAAAAACATTCAGTACTTC,CASQDGKNIQYF
TRBJ2-2,14,.,TRBV29-1,.,TGCAGCGTTCTGGGGTGGGTCTCCACCGGGGAGCTGTTTTTT,CSVLGWVSTGELFF
TRBJ1-2,16,.,TRBV5-1,TRBD1,TGCGCCAGCAGCTTGGAGGGGACAGGGCATGGGGTTGGCTACACCTTC,CASSLEGTGHGVGYTF
TRBJ1-4,14,.,TRBV5-1,.,TGCGCCAGCAGCCCAGGAGCAACTAATGAAAAACTGTTTTTT,CASSPGATNEKLFF
TRBJ1-1,12,.,TRBV2,.,TGTGCCAGCAGTGAATTAAAGGGCTGGGCTTTCTTT,CASSELKGWAFF
TRBJ2-2,14,many,TRBV6-4,TRBD1,TGTGCCAGCAGCCCCGGGACAGAGACCGGGGAGCTGTTTTTT,CASSPGTETGELFF
TRBJ1-1,13,.,TRBV2,TRBD1,TGTGCCAGCAGTGACAGGGGGATGACTGAAGCTTTCTTT,CASSDRGMTEAFF
TRBJ1-2,14,.,TRBV11-2,.,TGTGCCAGCAGCTCGGGACAAAGGGTGAATGGCTACACCTTC,CASSSGQRVNGYTF
TRBJ2-1,15,.,TRBV18,.,TGTGCCAGCTCACCACAGGGCGGGGACTACAATGAGCAGTTCTTC,CASSPQGGDYNEQFF
TRBJ2-1,14,.,TRBV6-1,.,TGTGCCAGCGGGGCTATGAGCTCCTACAATGAGCAGTTCTTC,CASGAMSSYNEQFF
TRBJ1-1,16,.,TRBV6-4,.,TGTGCCAGCAGTGACCCCCCTTGGGGGGTGGCCACTGAAGCTTTCTTT,CASSDPPWGVATEAFF
TRBJ2-2,16,once,TRBV10-2,TRBD1,TGCGCCAGCACGTCCGGGACAGGGTTCAACACCGGGGAGCTGTTTTTT,CASTSGTGFNTGELFF
TRBJ1-2,14,.,TRBV29-1,TRBD1,TGCAGCGTTGAAGATCGCGGGACAGGAAACGGCTACACCTTC,CSVEDRGTGNGYTF
TRBJ2-3,15,.,TRBV11-2,.,TGTGCCAGCAGCTTACTAGGGACTAGCACAGATACGCAGTATTTT,CASSLLGTSTDTQYF
TRBJ1-1,15,.,TRBV9,TRBD1,TGTGCCAGCAGCGCGCAGGGGGCCAAGAACACTGAAGCTTTCTTT,CASSAQGAKNTEAFF
TRBJ2-1,13,.,TRBV9,.,TGTGCCAGCAGAGGCTCCGACTACAATGAGCAGTTCTTC,CASRGSDYNEQFF
TRBJ2-5,14,.,TRBV28,TRBD1,TGTGCCAGCAGTTTCCCCCGGGACAGCAAGACCCAGTACTTC,CASSFPRDSKTQYF
TRBJ1-1,15,once,TRBV7-2,TRBD1,TGTGCCAGCAGGCGATCTGGACAGGGGGCTACTGAAGCTTTCTTT,CASRRSGQGATEAFF
TRBJ1-1,14,.,TRBV6-5,TRBD1,TGTGCCAGCAGGACAGGGGATGTTGTGTTTGAAGCTTTCTTT,CASRTGDVVFEAFF
TRBJ2-7,16,.,TRBV5-4,TRBD1,TGTGCCAGCAGCGCGATGGGACAGAGAACGACCTACGAGCAGTACTTC,CASSAMGQRTTYEQYF
TRBJ2-5,12,.,TRBV29-1,.,TGCAGCGCCCCAGGAGGGCCCGAGACCCAGTACTTC,CSAPGGPETQYF
TRBJ1-2,14,once,TRBV28,.,TGTGCCAGCACCCGCGCGGGACACACATATGGCTACACCTTC,CASTRAGHTYGYTF
TRBJ2-2,13,.,TRBV7-3,.,TGTGCCAGCAGCTTAACCCCGGAGGGGGAGCTGTTTTTT,CASSLTPEGELFF